This T cell receptor (beta chain) was identified in a study of identical twins. Overall study results and limits: Zero-insertion findings could be partly confounded by invariant cells (MAIT and iNKT cells). Models underpredicted monozygotic twin sharing of out-of-frame TCR alpha.

TCRdb redid the calling of the 5' RACE reads with MiXCR, one entry per CDR3 protein. The table lists hundreds of thousands of distinct CDR3 sequences, roughly 6.2% of them singletons, with approximately 1.6% in the top ten. This CDR3 has 16 residues. After removal of 4 bases from V and 6 bases from J, the junction contained 13 bases not matched to a gene. Germline CDR1 LGHNA, CDR2 YSLEER. About this clonotype: Its antigen is unknown.

This TCR derives from a man between 18 and 35 years old in good health. V is TRBV4-3 and J is TRBJ2-3; 7 nucleotides match TRBD2. Sequencing used naive T cells sorted from blood. CDR3 amino acids: CASSPRLAEPTDTQYF. The CDR3 DNA sequence: TGCGCCAGCAGCCCAAGACTAGCCGAGCCGACCGATACGCAGTATTTT.